Listed below are T cell receptor beta chains from one sample, sequenced in a study of T cells in localized non-small cell lung cancer. Clones were sequenced by immunoSEQ multiplex PCR, and TCRdb holds only the in-frame ones, with some missing. Altogether 15,000 to 20,000 clones are present, more than 70% being singletons, with the ten largest covering 34%. This specimen was peripheral blood, taken before any cancer treatment. Receptor source: a male donor at least 60 years old with stage III lung adenocarcinoma. Each CDR3 is given with its conserved first and last residue. A D gene is named only where the DNA matches it firmly. Size is omitted from some rows. Given values are once, few, many or a class for expanded clones.

TGTGCCAGCAGCCGACAGGTCGGGAACACTGAAGCTTTCTTT | CASSRQVGNTEAFF | TRBJ1-1 | TRBV2 | - | -
TGCGCCAGCAGCTTCGGGACAGGGGGTTTGAACACTGAAGCTTTCTTT | CASSFGTGGLNTEAFF | TRBJ1-1 | TRBV5-1 | - | TRBD1
TGTGCCAGTAGTCCGGGTATCGCTGAAGCTTTCTTT | CASSPGIAEAFF | TRBJ1-1 | TRBV19 | - | -
TGTGCCAGCAGTTCCGGGAGAAATACGAACACTGAAGCTTTCTTT | CASSSGRNTNTEAFF | TRBJ1-1 | TRBV7-9 | - | -
TGCGCCAGCAGCCGTTGGGGAGAGGGCGGGGGGGAGCTGTTTTTT | CASSRWGEGGGELFF | TRBJ2-2 | TRBV4-1 | - | -
TGTGCCAGCAGTTACTCTGCAGGGACTAATGAAAAACTGTTTTTT | CASSYSAGTNEKLFF | TRBJ1-4 | TRBV6-6 | - | -
TGTGCCAGCAGTGAGCTAGCGGGGGGGCAAGAGACCCAGTACTTC | CASSELAGGQETQYF | TRBJ2-5 | TRBV6-1 | few | TRBD2
TGTGCCAGCAGCGCCCTGGCCTGGGATACGCAGTATTTT | CASSALAWDTQYF | TRBJ2-3 | TRBV7-2 | - | -
TGTGCCGCTAGTCGGGCAGGGGGGGACACTGAAGCTTTCTTT | CAASRAGGDTEAFF | TRBJ1-1 | TRBV2 | few | TRBD1
TGTGCCAGCAGCCAAGATTGGCTAGCTAAAGATACGCAGTATTTT | CASSQDWLAKDTQYF | TRBJ2-3 | TRBV4-2 | - | -
TGTGCCAGCAGCGTAGGGACAGGGGCGAACACTGAAGCTTTCTTT | CASSVGTGANTEAFF | TRBJ1-1 | TRBV9 | - | TRBD1
TGTGCCAGCAGCCCCCCCGGGACGATCTCCGATACGCAGTATTTT | CASSPPGTISDTQYF | TRBJ2-3 | TRBV6-1 | - | -
TGTGCCAGCAGCCCCCAAGGCGATGAGCAGTTCTTC | CASSPQGDEQFF | TRBJ2-1 | TRBV11-2 | - | -
TGTGCCAGCAGCTCCACGGGCACAGATACGCAGTATTTT | CASSSTGTDTQYF | TRBJ2-3 | TRBV7-9 | - | -
TGTGCCAGCAGTTACGGGACAGGGGGGACTAATGAAAAACTGTTTTTT | CASSYGTGGTNEKLFF | TRBJ1-4 | TRBV6-5 | - | TRBD1
TGTGCCAGCAGCGGGGGGTTGGGAGATGAAGCTTTCTTT | CASSGGLGDEAFF | TRBJ1-1 | TRBV5-8 | - | -
TGTGCCAGCAGTGATCGACAGGGCTTCACAGATACGCAGTATTTT | CASSDRQGFTDTQYF | TRBJ2-3 | TRBV14 | - | TRBD1
TGTGCCAGCTCACCACTCGACAGGAGAACTAACTATGGCTACACCTTC | CASSPLDRRTNYGYTF | TRBJ1-2 | TRBV18 | - | -
TGTGCCATCAGAGACGACGGATTTACTGGCTCTGGGGCCAACGTCCTGACTTTC | CAIRDDGFTGSGANVLTF | TRBJ2-6 | TRBV10-3 | - | -
TGTGCCAGCAGTGTCCTCGGGGGGGAGGCAGATACGCAGTATTTT | CASSVLGGEADTQYF | TRBJ2-3 | TRBV6-1 | - | TRBD2